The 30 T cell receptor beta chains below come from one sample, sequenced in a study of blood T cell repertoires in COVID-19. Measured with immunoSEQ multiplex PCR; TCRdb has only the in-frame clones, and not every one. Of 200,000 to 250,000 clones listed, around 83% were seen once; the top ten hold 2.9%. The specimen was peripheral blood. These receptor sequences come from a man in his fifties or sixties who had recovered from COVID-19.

CDR3 in amino acids: CASSLWGPSSGAGANVLTF. For the CDR3, the DNA is TGTGCCAGCAGTTTATGGGGTCCGAGTTCGGGGGCTGGGGCCAACGTCCTGACTTTC. The chain recombines TRBV28 with TRBJ2-6; D possibly corresponds to TRBD2 (6 bases). Germline V gene data show CDR1 as MDHEN and CDR2 as SYDVKM. The CDR3 totals 19 residues. Deletions cut 0 bases from V and 2 bases from J, with 17 bases between. The whole variable domain, filled in from reference TRBV28 and TRBJ2-6, reads DVKVTQSSRYLVKRTGEKVFLECVQDMDHENMFWYRQDPGLGLRLIYFSYDVKMKEKGDIPEGYSVSREKKERFSLILESASTNQTSMYLCASSLWGPSSGAGANVLTFGAGSRLTVL.

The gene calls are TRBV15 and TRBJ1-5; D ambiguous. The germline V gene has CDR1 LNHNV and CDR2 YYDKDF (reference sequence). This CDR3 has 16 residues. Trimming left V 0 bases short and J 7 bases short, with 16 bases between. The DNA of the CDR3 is TGTGCCACCAGCAGAGATGGGTCGAGGCCCTGGCAGCCCCAGCATTTT. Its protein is CATSRDGSRPWQPQHF. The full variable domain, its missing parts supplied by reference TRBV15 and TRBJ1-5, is DAMVIQNPRYQVTQFGKPVTLSCSQTLNHNVMYWYQQKSSQAPKLLFHYYDKDFNNEADTPDNFQSRRPNTSFCFLDIRSPGLGDTAMYLCATSRDGSRPWQPQHFGDGTRLSIL.

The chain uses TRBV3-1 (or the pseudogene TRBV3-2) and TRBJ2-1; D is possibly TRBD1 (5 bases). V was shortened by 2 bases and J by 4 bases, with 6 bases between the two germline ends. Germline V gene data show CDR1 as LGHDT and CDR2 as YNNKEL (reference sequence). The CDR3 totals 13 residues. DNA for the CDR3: TGTGCCAGCAGCCAAAGACAGTACAATGAGCAGTTCTTC. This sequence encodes CASSQRQYNEQFF.

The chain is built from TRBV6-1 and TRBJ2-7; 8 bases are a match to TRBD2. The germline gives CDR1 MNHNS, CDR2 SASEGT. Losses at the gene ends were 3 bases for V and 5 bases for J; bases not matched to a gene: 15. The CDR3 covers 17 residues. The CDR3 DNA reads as TGTGCCAGCAGTGAGACAGCTAGCGGGTGGGGGGTCCACGAGCAGTACTTC. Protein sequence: CASSETASGWGVHEQYF.

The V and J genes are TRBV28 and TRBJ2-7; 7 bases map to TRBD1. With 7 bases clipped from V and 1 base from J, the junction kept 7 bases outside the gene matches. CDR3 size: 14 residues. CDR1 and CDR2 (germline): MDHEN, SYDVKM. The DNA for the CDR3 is TGTGCCAGCAATGACCCGACAGGGTCCTACGAGCAGTACTTC. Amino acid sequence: CASNDPTGSYEQYF.

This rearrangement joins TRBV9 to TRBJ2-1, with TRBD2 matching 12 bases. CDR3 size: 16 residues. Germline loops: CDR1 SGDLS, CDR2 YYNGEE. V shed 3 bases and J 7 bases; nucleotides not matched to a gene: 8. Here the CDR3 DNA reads TGTGCCAGCAGCGCGACACCTAGCGGGAGGGGGAATGAGCAGTTCTTC. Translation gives CASSATPSGRGNEQFF.

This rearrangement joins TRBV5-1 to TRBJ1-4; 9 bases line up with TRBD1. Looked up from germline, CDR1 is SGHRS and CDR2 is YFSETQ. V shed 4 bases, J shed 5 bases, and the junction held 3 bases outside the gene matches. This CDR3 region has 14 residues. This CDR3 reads CASSLGTGNEKLFF. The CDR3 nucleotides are TGCGCCAGCAGCCTCGGGACAGGGAATGAAAAACTGTTTTTT.

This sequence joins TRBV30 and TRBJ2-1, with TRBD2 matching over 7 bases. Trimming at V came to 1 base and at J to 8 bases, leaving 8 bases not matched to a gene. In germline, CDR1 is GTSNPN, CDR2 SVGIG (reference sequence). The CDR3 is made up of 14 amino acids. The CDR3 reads CAWSGKRDGYEQFF. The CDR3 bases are TGTGCCTGGAGTGGAAAGCGGGATGGATATGAGCAGTTCTTC. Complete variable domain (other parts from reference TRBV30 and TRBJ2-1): SQTIHQWPATLVQPVGSPLSLECTVEGTSNPNLYWYRQAAGRGLQLLFYSVGIGQISSEVPQNLSASRPQDRQFILSSKKLLLSDSGFYLCAWSGKRDGYEQFFGPGTRLTVL.

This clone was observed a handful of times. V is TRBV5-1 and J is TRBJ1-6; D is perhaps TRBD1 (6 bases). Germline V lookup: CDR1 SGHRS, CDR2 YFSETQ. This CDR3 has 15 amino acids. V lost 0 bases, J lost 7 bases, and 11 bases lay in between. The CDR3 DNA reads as TGCGCCAGCAGCTTGGAGGGACAACGAAATTCACCCCTCCACTTT. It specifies CASSLEGQRNSPLHF.

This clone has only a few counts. The chain's CDR3 is CASSPEGLAEAVQYF. DNA for the CDR3: TGTGCCAGCAGCCCCGAAGGACTAGCGGAAGCGGTGCAGTACTTC. V is TRBV5-4 and J is TRBJ2-7; 10 nucleotides line up with TRBD2. There are 15 residues in the CDR3. Unmatched junction bases numbered 13, after V lost 4 bases and J lost 9 bases. Germline CDR1 is SGHNT and CDR2 is YYREEE (reference sequence). Based on the CDR3 plus reference TRBV5-4 and TRBJ2-7, the full variable domain is ETGVTQSPTHLIKTRGQQVTLRCSSQSGHNTVSWYQQALGQGPQFIFQYYREEENGRGNFPPRFSGLQFPNYSSELNVNALELDDSALYLCASSPEGLAEAVQYFGPGTRLTVT.

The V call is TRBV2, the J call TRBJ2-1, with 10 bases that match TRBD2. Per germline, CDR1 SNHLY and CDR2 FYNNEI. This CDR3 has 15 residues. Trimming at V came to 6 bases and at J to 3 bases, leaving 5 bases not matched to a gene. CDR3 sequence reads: CASSTGTSVYNEQFF. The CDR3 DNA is TGTGCCAGCAGCACCGGGACTAGCGTCTACAATGAGCAGTTCTTC.

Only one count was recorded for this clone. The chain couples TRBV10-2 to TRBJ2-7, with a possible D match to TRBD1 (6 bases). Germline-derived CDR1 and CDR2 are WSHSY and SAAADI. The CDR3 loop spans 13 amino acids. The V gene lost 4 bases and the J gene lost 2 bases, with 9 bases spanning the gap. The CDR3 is CASSANRAYEQYF. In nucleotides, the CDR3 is TGCGCCAGCAGTGCTAACAGGGCCTACGAGCAGTACTTC.

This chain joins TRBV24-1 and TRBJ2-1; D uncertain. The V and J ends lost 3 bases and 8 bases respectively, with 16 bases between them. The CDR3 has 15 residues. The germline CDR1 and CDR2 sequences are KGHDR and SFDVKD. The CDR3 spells CATSDPTGSTDEQFF. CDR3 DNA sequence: TGTGCCACCAGTGATCCCACCGGGTCCACGGATGAGCAGTTCTTC.

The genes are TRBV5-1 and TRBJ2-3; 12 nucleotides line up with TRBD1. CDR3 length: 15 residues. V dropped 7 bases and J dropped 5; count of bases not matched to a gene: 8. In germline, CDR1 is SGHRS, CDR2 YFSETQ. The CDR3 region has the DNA TGCGCCAGCGGAGCGGGACAGGGGGCGTTAGATACGCAGTATTTT. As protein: CASGAGQGALDTQYF.

DNA for the CDR3: TGTGCCAGCAGCGTAGATCCAGGGGGTAGCTCCTACGAGCAGTACTTC. It translates to CASSVDPGGSSYEQYF. The chain combines TRBV9 with TRBJ2-7; 7 positions match TRBD1. The CDR3 runs to 16 residues. J was trimmed by 0 bases and V by 0 bases; bases with no gene match: 6. Germline V gives CDR1 SGDLS, CDR2 YYNGEE.

Written as DNA, the CDR3 is TGCGCCAGCAGCTTATCCATGGAGACCCAGTACTTC. Its translation: CASSLSMETQYF. The chain is built from TRBV5-1 and TRBJ2-5; D call uncertain. Trimming shortened V by 2 bases and J by 5 bases, and 7 bases separated the two germline ends. This CDR3 region has 12 residues. Per germline, CDR1 SGHRS and CDR2 YFSETQ.

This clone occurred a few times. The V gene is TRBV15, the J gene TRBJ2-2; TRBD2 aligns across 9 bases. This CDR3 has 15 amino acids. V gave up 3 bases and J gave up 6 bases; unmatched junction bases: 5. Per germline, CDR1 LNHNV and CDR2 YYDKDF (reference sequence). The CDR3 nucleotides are TGTGCCACCAGCAGGGAGGGACTAGCCCCCGGGGAGCTGTTTTTT. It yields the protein CATSREGLAPGELFF.

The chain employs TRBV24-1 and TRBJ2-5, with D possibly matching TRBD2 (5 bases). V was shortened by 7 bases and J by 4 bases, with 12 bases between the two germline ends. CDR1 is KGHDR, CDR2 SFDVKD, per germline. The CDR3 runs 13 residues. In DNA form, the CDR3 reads TGTGCCACCAGAGGTACCGGAGGAGAGACCCAGTACTTC. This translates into CATRGTGGETQYF.

The CDR3 coding sequence is TGTGCCAGCAGTTACGACATGGACAGCTCCTACGAGCAGTACTTC. Its protein is CASSYDMDSSYEQYF. The gene calls are TRBV6-6 and TRBJ2-7, with D maybe TRBD1 (6 bases). The CDR3 extends over 15 amino acids. V was clipped by 2 bases and J by 0 bases, with 11 bases between them. Germline V CDR1 and CDR2: MNHNY, SVGAGI (reference sequence).

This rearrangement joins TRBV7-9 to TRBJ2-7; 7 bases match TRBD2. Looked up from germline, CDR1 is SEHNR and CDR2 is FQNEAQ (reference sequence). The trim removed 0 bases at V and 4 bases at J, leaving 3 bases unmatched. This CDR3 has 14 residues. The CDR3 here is CASSLAGGQYEQYF. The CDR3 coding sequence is TGTGCCAGCAGCTTAGCGGGAGGGCAATACGAGCAGTACTTC.

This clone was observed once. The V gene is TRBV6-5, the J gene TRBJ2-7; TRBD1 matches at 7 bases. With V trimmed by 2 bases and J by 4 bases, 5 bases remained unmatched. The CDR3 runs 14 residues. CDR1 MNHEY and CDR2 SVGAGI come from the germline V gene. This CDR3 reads CASSYQNRGYEQYF. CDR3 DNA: TGTGCCAGCAGTTACCAAAACAGGGGTTACGAGCAGTACTTC.

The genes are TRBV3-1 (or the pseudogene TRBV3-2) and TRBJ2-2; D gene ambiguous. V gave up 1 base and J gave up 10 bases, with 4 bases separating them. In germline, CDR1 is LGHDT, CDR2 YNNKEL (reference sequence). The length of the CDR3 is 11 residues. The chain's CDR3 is CASSQGAELFF. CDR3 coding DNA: TGTGCCAGCAGCCAAGGGGCGGAGCTGTTTTTT.

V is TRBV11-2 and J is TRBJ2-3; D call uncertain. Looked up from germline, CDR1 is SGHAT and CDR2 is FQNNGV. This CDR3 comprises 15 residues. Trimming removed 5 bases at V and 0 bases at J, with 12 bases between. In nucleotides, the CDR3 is TGTGCCAGCAGCCTCCTCGGTGGTAGCACAGATACGCAGTATTTT. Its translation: CASSLLGGSTDTQYF.

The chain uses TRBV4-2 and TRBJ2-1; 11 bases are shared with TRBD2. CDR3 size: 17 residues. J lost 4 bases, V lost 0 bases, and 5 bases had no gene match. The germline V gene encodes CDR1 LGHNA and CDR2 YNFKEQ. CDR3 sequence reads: CASSQDTASGRYNEQFF. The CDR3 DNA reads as TGTGCCAGCAGCCAAGATACGGCTAGCGGGAGGTACAATGAGCAGTTCTTC.

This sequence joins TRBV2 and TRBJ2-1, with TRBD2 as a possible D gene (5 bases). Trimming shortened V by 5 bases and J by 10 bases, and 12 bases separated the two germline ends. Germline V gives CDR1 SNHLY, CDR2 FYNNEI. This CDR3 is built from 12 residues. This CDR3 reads CASSRNRGEQFF. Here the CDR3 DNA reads TGTGCCAGCAGTCGTAACAGAGGGGAGCAGTTCTTC.

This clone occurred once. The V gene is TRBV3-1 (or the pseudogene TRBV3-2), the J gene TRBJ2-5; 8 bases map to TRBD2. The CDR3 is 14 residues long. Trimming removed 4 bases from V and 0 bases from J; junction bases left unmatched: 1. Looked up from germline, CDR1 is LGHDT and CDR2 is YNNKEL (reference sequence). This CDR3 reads CASSLLADQETQYF. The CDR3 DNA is TGTGCCAGCAGCCTACTAGCGGACCAAGAGACCCAGTACTTC.

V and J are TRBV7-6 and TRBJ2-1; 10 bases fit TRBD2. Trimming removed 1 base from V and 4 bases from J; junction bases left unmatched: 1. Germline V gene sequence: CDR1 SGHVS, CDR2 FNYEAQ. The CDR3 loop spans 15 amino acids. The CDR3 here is CASSLEGLAYNEQFF. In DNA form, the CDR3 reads TGTGCCAGCAGCTTAGAGGGACTAGCGTACAATGAGCAGTTCTTC.

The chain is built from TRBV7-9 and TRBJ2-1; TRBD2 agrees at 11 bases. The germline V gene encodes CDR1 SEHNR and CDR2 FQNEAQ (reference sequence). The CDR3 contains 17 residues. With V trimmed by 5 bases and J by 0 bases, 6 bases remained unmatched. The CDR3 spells CASSKGLAESSYNEQFF. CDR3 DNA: TGTGCCAGCAGCAAGGGACTAGCGGAAAGCTCCTACAATGAGCAGTTCTTC.

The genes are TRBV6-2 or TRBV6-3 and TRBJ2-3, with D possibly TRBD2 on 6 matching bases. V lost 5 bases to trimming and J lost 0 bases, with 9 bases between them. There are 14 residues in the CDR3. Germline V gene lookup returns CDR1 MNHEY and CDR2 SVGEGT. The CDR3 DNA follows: TGTGCCAGCAGTCGGGACTTTAGCACAGATACGCAGTATTTT. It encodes CASSRDFSTDTQYF.

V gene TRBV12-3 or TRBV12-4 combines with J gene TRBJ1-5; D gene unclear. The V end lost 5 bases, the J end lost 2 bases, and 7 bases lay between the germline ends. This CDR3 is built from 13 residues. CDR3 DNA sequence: TGTGCCAGCAGTGCCACTGGCAATCAGCCCCAGCATTTT. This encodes CASSATGNQPQHF.